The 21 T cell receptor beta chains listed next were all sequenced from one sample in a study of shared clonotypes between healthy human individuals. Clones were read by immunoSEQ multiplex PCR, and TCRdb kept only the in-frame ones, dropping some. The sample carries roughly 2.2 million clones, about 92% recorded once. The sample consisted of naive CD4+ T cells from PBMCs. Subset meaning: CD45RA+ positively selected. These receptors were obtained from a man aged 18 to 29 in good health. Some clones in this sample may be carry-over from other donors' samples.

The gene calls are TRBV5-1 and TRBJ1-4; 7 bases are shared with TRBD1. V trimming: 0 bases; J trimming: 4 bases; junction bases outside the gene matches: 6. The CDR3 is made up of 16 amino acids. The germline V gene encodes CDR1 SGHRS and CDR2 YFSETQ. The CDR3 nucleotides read TGCGCCAGCAGCTTGGGACAGGGCTTAGGTAATGAAAAACTGTTTTTT. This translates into CASSLGQGLGNEKLFF.

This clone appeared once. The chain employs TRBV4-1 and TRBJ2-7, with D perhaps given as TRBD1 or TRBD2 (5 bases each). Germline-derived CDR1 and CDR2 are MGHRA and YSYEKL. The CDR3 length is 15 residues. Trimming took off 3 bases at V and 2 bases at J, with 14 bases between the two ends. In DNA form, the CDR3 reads TGCGCCAGCAGCCAGGCCGGGGCGATAACCTACGAGCAGTACTTC. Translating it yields CASSQAGAITYEQYF.

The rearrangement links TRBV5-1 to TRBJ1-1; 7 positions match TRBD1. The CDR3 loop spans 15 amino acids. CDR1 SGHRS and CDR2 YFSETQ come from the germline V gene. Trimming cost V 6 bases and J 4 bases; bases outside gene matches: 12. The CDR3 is CASTVSLTGITEAFF. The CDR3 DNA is TGCGCCAGCACCGTTTCTTTGACAGGGATCACTGAAGCTTTCTTT.

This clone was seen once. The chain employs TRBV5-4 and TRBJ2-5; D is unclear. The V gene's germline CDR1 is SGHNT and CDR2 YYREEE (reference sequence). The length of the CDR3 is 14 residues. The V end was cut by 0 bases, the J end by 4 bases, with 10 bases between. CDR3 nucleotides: TGTGCCAGCAGCTTGGCCGGTAGCCGAGAGACCCAGTACTTC. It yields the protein CASSLAGSRETQYF.

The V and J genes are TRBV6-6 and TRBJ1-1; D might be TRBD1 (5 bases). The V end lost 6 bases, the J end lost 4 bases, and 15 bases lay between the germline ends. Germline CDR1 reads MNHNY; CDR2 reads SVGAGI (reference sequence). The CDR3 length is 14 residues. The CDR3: CASSRPGGSTEAFF. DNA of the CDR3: TGTGCCAGCAGCCGCCCGGGGGGGAGCACTGAAGCTTTCTTT.

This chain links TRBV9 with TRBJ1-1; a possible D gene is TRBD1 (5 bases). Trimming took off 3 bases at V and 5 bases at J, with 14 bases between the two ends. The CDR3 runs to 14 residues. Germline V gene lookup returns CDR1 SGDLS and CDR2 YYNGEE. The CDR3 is CASSGGGQRTEAFF. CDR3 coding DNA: TGTGCCAGCAGCGGCGGCGGACAACGAACTGAAGCTTTCTTT.

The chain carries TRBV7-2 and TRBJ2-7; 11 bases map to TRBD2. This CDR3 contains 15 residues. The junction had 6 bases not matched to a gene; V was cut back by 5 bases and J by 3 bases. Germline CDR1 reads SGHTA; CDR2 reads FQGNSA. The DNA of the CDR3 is TGTGCCAGCAGCCTCCTTACTAGCGGGAGCTACGAGCAGTACTTC. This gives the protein CASSLLTSGSYEQYF. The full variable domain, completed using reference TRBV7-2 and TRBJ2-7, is GAGVSQSPSNKVTEKGKDVELRCDPISGHTALYWYRQSLGQGLEFLIYFQGNSAPDKSGLPSDRFSAERTGGSVSTLTIQRTQQEDSAVYLCASSLLTSGSYEQYFGPGTRLTVT.

CDR3 loop: CASSMGGQSFYGYTF. DNA for the CDR3: TGTGCCAGTAGTATGGGGGGACAGAGTTTCTATGGCTACACCTTC. This chain connects TRBV19 to TRBJ1-2; 7 bases are shared with TRBD1. The CDR3 has 15 residues. The J segment lost 4 bases and the V segment lost 3 bases, leaving 8 bases of the junction unmatched. Germline V gene data show CDR1 as LNHDA and CDR2 as SQIVND (reference sequence).

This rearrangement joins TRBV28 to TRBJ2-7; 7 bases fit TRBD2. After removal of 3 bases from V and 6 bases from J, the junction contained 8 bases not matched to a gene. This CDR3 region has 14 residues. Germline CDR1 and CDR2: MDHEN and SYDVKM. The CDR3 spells CASSLGGRPTEQYF. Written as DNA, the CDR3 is TGTGCCAGCAGTTTGGGGGGGAGGCCTACCGAGCAGTACTTC. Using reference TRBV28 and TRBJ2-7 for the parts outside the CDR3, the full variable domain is DVKVTQSSRYLVKRTGEKVFLECVQDMDHENMFWYRQDPGLGLRLIYFSYDVKMKEKGDIPEGYSVSREKKERFSLILESASTNQTSMYLCASSLGGRPTEQYFGPGTRLTVT.

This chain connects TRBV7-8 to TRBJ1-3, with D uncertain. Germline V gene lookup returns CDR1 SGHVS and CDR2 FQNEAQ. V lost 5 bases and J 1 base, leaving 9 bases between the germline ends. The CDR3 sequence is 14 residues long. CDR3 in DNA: TGTGCCAGCAGCCCCATGGCTTCTGGAAACACCATATATTTT. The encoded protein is CASSPMASGNTIYF.

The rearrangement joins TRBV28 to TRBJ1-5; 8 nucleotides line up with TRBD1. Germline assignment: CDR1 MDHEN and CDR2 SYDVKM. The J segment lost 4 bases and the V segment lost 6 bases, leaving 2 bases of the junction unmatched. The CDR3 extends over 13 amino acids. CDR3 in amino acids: CASRDRVNQPQHF. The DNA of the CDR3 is TGTGCCAGCAGGGACAGGGTGAATCAGCCCCAGCATTTT.

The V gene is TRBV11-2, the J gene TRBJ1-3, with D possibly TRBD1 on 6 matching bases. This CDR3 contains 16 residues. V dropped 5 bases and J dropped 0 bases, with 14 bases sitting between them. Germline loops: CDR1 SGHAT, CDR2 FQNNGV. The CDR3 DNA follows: TGTGCCAGCAGCCCCTTTAGGGGGGGCTCTGGAAACACCATATATTTT. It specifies CASSPFRGGSGNTIYF.

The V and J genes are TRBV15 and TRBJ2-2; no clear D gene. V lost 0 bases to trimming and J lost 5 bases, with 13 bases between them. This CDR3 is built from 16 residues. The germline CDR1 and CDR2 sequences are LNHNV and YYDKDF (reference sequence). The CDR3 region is CATSRDQRIRTGELFF. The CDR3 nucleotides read TGTGCCACCAGCAGAGATCAGCGTATTCGGACCGGGGAGCTGTTTTTT.

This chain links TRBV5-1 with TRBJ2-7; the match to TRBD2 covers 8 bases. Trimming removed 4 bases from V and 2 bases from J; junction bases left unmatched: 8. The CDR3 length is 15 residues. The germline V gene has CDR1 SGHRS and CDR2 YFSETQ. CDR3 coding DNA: TGCGCCAGCAGCCCCACCGCGGGAGGACCCTACGAGCAGTACTTC. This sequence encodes CASSPTAGGPYEQYF.

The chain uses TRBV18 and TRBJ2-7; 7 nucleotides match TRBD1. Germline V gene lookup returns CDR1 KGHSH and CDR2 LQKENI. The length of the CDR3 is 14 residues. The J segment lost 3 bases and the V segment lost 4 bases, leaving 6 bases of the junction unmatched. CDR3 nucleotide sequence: TGTGCCAGCTCACAAGACAGGGTAGTCTACGAGCAGTACTTC. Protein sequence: CASSQDRVVYEQYF.

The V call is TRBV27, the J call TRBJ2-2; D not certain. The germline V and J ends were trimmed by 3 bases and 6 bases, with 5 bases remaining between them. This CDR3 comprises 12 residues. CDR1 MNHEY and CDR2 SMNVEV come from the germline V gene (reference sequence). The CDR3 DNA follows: TGTGCCAGCAGTTTTCTTCCCGGGGAGCTGTTTTTT. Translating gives CASSFLPGELFF.

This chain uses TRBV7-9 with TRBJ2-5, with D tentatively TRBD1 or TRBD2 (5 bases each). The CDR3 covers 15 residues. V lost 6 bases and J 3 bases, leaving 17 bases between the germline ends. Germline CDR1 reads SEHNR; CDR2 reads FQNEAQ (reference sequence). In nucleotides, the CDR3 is TGTGCCAGCAGTTTATTCCGGGACGGAGAAGAGACCCAGTACTTC. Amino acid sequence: CASSLFRDGEETQYF.

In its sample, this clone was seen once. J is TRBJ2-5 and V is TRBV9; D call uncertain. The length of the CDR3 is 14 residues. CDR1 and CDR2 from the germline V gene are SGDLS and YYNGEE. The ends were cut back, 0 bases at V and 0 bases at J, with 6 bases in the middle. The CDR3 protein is CASSVGSYQETQYF. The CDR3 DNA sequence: TGTGCCAGCAGCGTAGGATCGTACCAAGAGACCCAGTACTTC.

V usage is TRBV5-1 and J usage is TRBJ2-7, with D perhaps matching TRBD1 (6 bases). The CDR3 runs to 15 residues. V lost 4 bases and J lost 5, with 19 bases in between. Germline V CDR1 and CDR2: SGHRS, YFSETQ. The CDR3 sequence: CASSPGTTGSDEQYF. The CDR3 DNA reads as TGCGCCAGCAGCCCAGGAACCACAGGGTCGGACGAGCAGTACTTC.

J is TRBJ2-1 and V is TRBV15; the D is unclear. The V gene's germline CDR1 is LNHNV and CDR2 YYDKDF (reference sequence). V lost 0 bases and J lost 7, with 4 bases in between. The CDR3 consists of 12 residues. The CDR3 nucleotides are TGTGCCACCAGCAGAGATGAGAATGAGCAGTTCTTC. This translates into CATSRDENEQFF.

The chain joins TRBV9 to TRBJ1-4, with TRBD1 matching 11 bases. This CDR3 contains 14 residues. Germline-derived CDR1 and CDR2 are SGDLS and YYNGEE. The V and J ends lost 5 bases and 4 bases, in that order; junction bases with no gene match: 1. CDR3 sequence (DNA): TGTGCCAGCAGGGGGACAGGGGGTAATGAAAAACTGTTTTTT. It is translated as CASRGTGGNEKLFF.